This T cell receptor (beta chain) emerged from a study of blood T cell repertoires in COVID-19. Study background: PBMCs, B-cell-depleted T cells, or T cells provided the cDNA or gDNA that made up the material.

Germline loops: CDR1 SGHAT, CDR2 FQNNGV. The V end lost 0 bases, the J end lost 6 bases, and 11 bases lay between the germline ends. The CDR3 spans 14 residues. Measured with immunoSEQ multiplex PCR; TCRdb has only the in-frame clones, and not every one. This sample has 280,000 or so clones, with 88% found just once. The TCR sequence derives from a woman under 40 who had recovered from COVID-19. The rearrangement uses TRBV11-2 and TRBJ2-5, with D tentatively TRBD1 (6 bases). The specimen was peripheral blood. In DNA, the CDR3 is TGTGCCAGCAGCTTAGATAACAGGGCGAAGACCCAGTACTTC. The encoded protein is CASSLDNRAKTQYF.